Below are 26 T cell receptor beta chains sequenced from a single sample in a study of T-cell reconstitution after alpha-beta-depleted transplantation in children. Preparation of the TCRbeta library was carried out with unique molecular identifiers. One entry per CDR3 protein, called by TCRdb with MiXCR from the PCR reads. The sample lists 120,000 to 150,000 distinct CDR3 sequences; around 8.8% were seen once. Sequences were derived from PBMCs, mostly from graft donor cells, sampled 180 days after TCRalphabeta/CD19-depleted stem cell transplant. The receptors originated from a female patient aged 2-15 years who had a stem cell transplant for congenital amegakaryocytic thrombocytopenia, so the T cells may come from the graft donor.

This clonotype appeared a few times. The rearrangement links TRBV6-5 to TRBJ2-7; D is perhaps TRBD1 or TRBD2 (6 bases each). V shed 6 bases and J shed 7 bases, with 13 bases lying between them. CDR1 and CDR2 from the germline V gene are MNHEY and SVGAGI. The CDR3 spans 12 residues. The CDR3 DNA reads TGTGCCAGCAGCAGAGGGGGGCTGGAGCAGTACTTC. It encodes CASSRGGLEQYF.

The V gene is TRBV7-8, the J gene TRBJ2-5, with D unresolved. Trimming took off 1 base at V and 2 bases at J, with 5 bases between the two ends. The CDR3 runs 13 residues. Germline values: CDR1 SGHVS, CDR2 FQNEAQ. The CDR3 sequence is CASSLEIQETQYF. The CDR3 coding sequence is TGTGCCAGCAGCTTAGAGATACAAGAGACCCAGTACTTC.

The gene calls are TRBV28 and TRBJ1-2; D gene ambiguous. This CDR3 has 12 residues. Trimming took off 5 bases at V and 7 bases at J, with 11 bases between the two ends. The germline CDR1 and CDR2 sequences are MDHEN and SYDVKM. CDR3 in amino acids: CASSLAYGGYTF. The CDR3 nucleotides are TGTGCCAGCAGTCTGGCTTATGGTGGCTACACCTTC.

The J gene is TRBJ1-4, the V gene TRBV14, with TRBD1 identical over 10 bases. Per germline, CDR1 SGHDN and CDR2 FVKESK. The V gene end was trimmed by 2 bases and the J gene end by 7 bases; junction bases not matched to a gene: 4. The length of the CDR3 is 15 residues. CDR3 sequence: CASSQTGTGVEKLFF. The CDR3 region has the DNA TGTGCCAGCAGCCAAACCGGGACAGGGGTTGAAAAACTGTTTTTT.

Here the CDR3 reads CSASQGRGGYTF. The CDR3, as DNA: TGCAGTGCTAGTCAGGGGCGAGGTGGCTACACCTTC. V usage is TRBV20-1 and J usage is TRBJ1-2; D is perhaps TRBD1 (6 bases). V gave up 3 bases and J gave up 7 bases, with 12 bases separating them. Germline V gene data show CDR1 as DFQATT and CDR2 as SNEGSKA (reference sequence). This CDR3 has 12 residues.

This clonotype was detected many times. The gene calls are TRBV18 and TRBJ1-1; D is perhaps TRBD1 (5 bases). CDR1 is KGHSH, CDR2 LQKENI, per germline. The CDR3 has 15 residues. With 3 bases removed from V and 1 base from J, the gap between germline ends came to 12 bases. CDR3 coding DNA: TGTGCCAGCTCACCTCGATGGGGGGAGAACACTGAAGCTTTCTTT. This sequence encodes CASSPRWGENTEAFF.

There are many counts of this clonotype. V gene TRBV10-3 combines with J gene TRBJ1-5; the D gene is possibly TRBD1 (6 bases). Germline values: CDR1 ENHRY, CDR2 SYGVKD. The CDR3 is made up of 13 amino acids. The V end was cut by 6 bases, the J end by 4 bases, with 10 bases between. The CDR3 DNA is TGTGCCATCAGGGGGGCCGGAAATCAGCCCCAGCATTTT. It codes for CAIRGAGNQPQHF.

The chain combines TRBV3-1 with TRBJ2-1; 7 nucleotides line up with TRBD1. The CDR3 sequence is 15 residues long. Germline V gene sequence: CDR1 LGHDT, CDR2 YNNKEL (reference sequence). V lost 0 bases and J lost 3; bases outside the gene matches: 2. The CDR3 DNA is TGTGCCAGCAGCCAAGATGGGGACAGCTACAATGAGCAGTTCTTC. Its protein is CASSQDGDSYNEQFF.

This clonotype was counted only a few times. This chain joins TRBV6-2 or TRBV6-3 and TRBJ2-1; possible D gene TRBD2, 5 bases. The CDR3 runs to 14 residues. Germline loops: CDR1 MNHEY, CDR2 SVGEGT. Trimming stripped 6 bases from V and 6 bases from J, with 15 bases between. The CDR3 coding sequence is TGTGCCAGCAGGAAGGTACGGACTTCCAATGAGCAGTTCTTC. It translates to CASRKVRTSNEQFF.

This clonotype occurred many times. This chain joins TRBV20-1 and TRBJ2-7; 8 nucleotides line up with TRBD1. There are 13 residues in the CDR3. Germline values: CDR1 DFQATT, CDR2 SNEGSKA (reference sequence). With 6 bases clipped from V and 2 bases from J, the junction kept 6 bases outside the gene matches. The CDR3 protein is CSARDRLAYEQYF. The CDR3 bases are TGCAGTGCAAGGGACAGGTTAGCCTACGAGCAGTACTTC.

There are a few counts of this clonotype. The V call is TRBV5-1, the J call TRBJ2-3, with TRBD2 matching 12 bases. J lost 6 bases, V lost 1 base, and 3 bases had no gene match. Germline CDR1 reads SGHRS; CDR2 reads YFSETQ. This CDR3 contains 15 residues. The CDR3 region is CASSLTGLAGDTQYF. In nucleotides, the CDR3 is TGCGCCAGCAGCTTGACTGGACTAGCGGGGGATACGCAGTATTTT.

This clonotype was counted ten times or more. The chain couples TRBV21-1 to TRBJ2-2. TRBV21-1 is marked as a pseudogene. There are 11 residues in the CDR3. This CDR3 is CASKNSGELFF. The CDR3 coding sequence is TGTGCCAGCAAGAATTCCGGGGAGCTGTTTTTT.

This clonotype was seen ten or more times. V usage is TRBV20-1 and J usage is TRBJ2-7; 13 nucleotides match TRBD2. Trimming took 6 bases from V and 2 from J; bases not matched to a gene: 4. CDR1 is DFQATT, CDR2 SNEGSKA, per germline (reference sequence). The CDR3 spans 14 residues. CDR3 region: CSATGLAGAYEQYF. The CDR3, as DNA: TGCAGTGCCACTGGACTAGCGGGAGCCTACGAGCAGTACTTC.

At least ten counts were recorded for this clonotype. The chain employs TRBV5-1 and TRBJ2-2, with D perhaps TRBD1 (6 bases). Per the germline V gene, CDR1 is SGHRS and CDR2 is YFSETQ. Trimming left V 4 bases short and J 4 bases short, with 17 bases between. CDR3 length: 16 residues. The chain's CDR3 is CASSADAGTPTGELFF. The CDR3 DNA reads as TGCGCCAGCAGCGCAGACGCCGGGACACCCACCGGGGAGCTGTTTTTT.

The sample holds many counts of this clonotype. The chain has TRBV7-9 and TRBJ1-6, with 9 bases matching TRBD1. CDR1 and CDR2 (germline): SEHNR, FQNEAQ (reference sequence). V gave up 8 bases and J gave up 0 bases; unmatched junction bases: 2. This CDR3 has 15 amino acids. The DNA of the CDR3 is TGTGCCAGCGGACAGGGGAGCTCCTATAATTCACCCCTCCACTTT. Translating it yields CASGQGSSYNSPLHF.

This clonotype was detected ten times or more. V and J are TRBV10-3 and TRBJ1-1; 8 bases are shared with TRBD1. The J segment lost 0 bases and the V segment lost 5 bases, leaving 2 bases of the junction unmatched. The CDR3 loop spans 14 amino acids. Per germline, CDR1 ENHRY and CDR2 SYGVKD. CDR3 region: CAISRQGLNTEAFF. The CDR3 region has the DNA TGTGCCATCAGTCGACAGGGGCTGAACACTGAAGCTTTCTTT.

This clonotype was observed many times. J is TRBJ2-3 and V is TRBV12-3 or TRBV12-4, with 14 bases aligning to TRBD2. Germline trimming cut 6 bases from V and 2 bases from J; bases unmatched to any gene: 4. The length of the CDR3 is 16 residues. For the CDR3, the DNA is TGTGCCAGCAGCAGACTAGCGGGGGGGAACACAGATACGCAGTATTTT. Amino acid sequence: CASSRLAGGNTDTQYF.

This clonotype occurred a few times. The chain is built from TRBV20-1 and TRBJ2-7, with 12 bases matching TRBD1. The trim removed 4 bases at V and 0 bases at J, leaving 7 bases unmatched. The V gene's germline CDR1 is DFQATT and CDR2 SNEGSKA (reference sequence). This CDR3 contains 16 residues. The CDR3 DNA is TGCAGTGCTACGGGACAGGGGGCCGGGGGCTCCTACGAGCAGTACTTC. Residues: CSATGQGAGGSYEQYF.

Ten or more counts support this clonotype. The chain recombines TRBV18 with TRBJ2-1, with D possibly TRBD2 on 6 matching bases. Germline V gene lookup returns CDR1 KGHSH and CDR2 LQKENI. Trimming removed 0 bases at V and 9 bases at J, with 12 bases between. This CDR3 region has 14 residues. Written as DNA, the CDR3 is TGTGCCAGCTCACCACCCGGGGGAGGAGGTGAGCAGTTCTTC. Translating gives CASSPPGGGGEQFF.

This clonotype was seen a handful of times. The chain links TRBV7-8 to TRBJ2-6, with 9 bases fitting TRBD1. The trim removed 5 bases at V and 0 bases at J, leaving 5 bases unmatched. Germline loops: CDR1 SGHVS, CDR2 FQNEAQ. This CDR3 region has 17 residues. In DNA, the CDR3 is TGTGCCAGCAGCATACAGGGGGCCCTCTCTGGGGCCAACGTCCTGACTTTC. Encoded protein: CASSIQGALSGANVLTF.

In its sample, this clonotype was seen many times. The V and J genes are TRBV7-6 and TRBJ2-7; 11 bases agree with TRBD1. CDR1 is SGHVS and CDR2 is FNYEAQ in the germline V gene. The V segment lost 5 bases and the J segment 6 bases; nucleotides outside the gene matches: 6. The CDR3 consists of 14 residues. This CDR3 is CASSPLGTGGEQYF. In nucleotides, the CDR3 is TGTGCCAGCAGCCCCTTAGGGACAGGGGGCGAGCAGTACTTC. The full variable domain, with the rest looked up from reference TRBV7-6 and TRBJ2-7, is GAGVSQSPRYKVTKRGQDVALRCDPISGHVSLYWYRQALGQGPEFLTYFNYEAQQDKSGLPNDRFSAERPEGSISTLTIQRTEQRDSAMYRCASSPLGTGGEQYFGPGTRLTVT.

Concerning this clonotype itself: A much larger clone lies a single base off, so this may be a read error. The chain joins TRBV9 to TRBJ2-7; possible D gene TRBD1, 6 bases. The CDR3 contains 12 residues. Trimming removed 3 bases from V and 10 bases from J, with 14 bases in between. Germline CDR1 reads SGDLS; CDR2 reads YYNGEE. The CDR3 DNA is TGTGCCAGCAGCGGTGGGGGCTCCGACCAGTACTTC. It yields the protein CASSGGGSDQYF.

The CDR3 protein is CASSPWTSGRQYF. The CDR3 nucleotides read TGTGCCAGCAGTCCCTGGACTAGCGGAAGACAGTACTTC. The V gene is TRBV6-2 or TRBV6-3, the J gene TRBJ2-7; 10 positions match TRBD2. Trimming took 5 bases from V and 10 from J; bases not matched to a gene: 8. The CDR3 is 13 residues long. Germline V gives CDR1 MNHEY, CDR2 SVGEGT.

This clonotype was seen a handful of times. The chain links TRBV30 to TRBJ2-3, with a tentative D call TRBD2 (5 bases). CDR3 length: 15 residues. The ends were cut back, 4 bases at V and 7 bases at J, with 21 bases in the middle. Germline assignment: CDR1 GTSNPN and CDR2 SVGIG (reference sequence). CDR3 nucleotides: TGTGCCTGGACGGAGCTCTGGAGGAACCACTATACGCAGTATTTT. Residues: CAWTELWRNHYTQYF.

Of note for this clonotype: This sequence may be a read error, since a much larger clone differs from it by one base. This rearrangement joins TRBV12-3 or TRBV12-4 to TRBJ2-3; D call uncertain. Trimming removed 8 bases from V and 3 bases from J, with 15 bases in between. CDR3 length: 14 amino acids. DNA of the CDR3: TGTGCCAGCGCTTGCCCCTCGAAAACAGATACGCAGTATTTT. Translation: CASACPSKTDTQYF.

This clonotype came up many times. The V gene is TRBV20-1, the J gene TRBJ2-1; 8 nucleotides align to TRBD2. CDR3 length: 12 amino acids. Germline CDR1 DFQATT, CDR2 SNEGSKA (reference sequence). The DNA for the CDR3 is TGCAGCGGGACTAGGGGTTACAATGAGCAGTTCTTC. Translated, it gives CSGTRGYNEQFF.